This T cell receptor (beta chain) was sequenced for a study of T-cell memory formation after mild COVID-19. Whole-study findings and limits: The pre-infection memory compartment contained some responding clones, suggesting cross-reactive memory joined. Shrinking CD4+ clones were chiefly CM and EM; CD8+ ones were chiefly EMRA.

This clonotype showed up just once. Its antigen is unknown. A 5'RACE reaction primed in the constant segment made cDNA libraries of TCR alpha and TCR beta, and these carried sample barcodes and UMIs. MiXCR, applied by TCRdb to the 5' RACE reads, yields one record per CDR3 protein. This table has roughly 86,000 distinct CDR3 sequences, around an eighth appearing once. After removal of 6 bases from V and 2 bases from J, the junction contained 6 bases not matched to a gene. The CDR3 consists of 14 residues. Germline lookup yields CDR1 SGHVS and CDR2 FQNEAQ. The gene calls are TRBV7-8 and TRBJ2-7, with 8 bases that match TRBD2. Material for sequencing was PBMCs or a T cell subset sorted from them (not recorded which). This sequence was found in an adult woman who had mild COVID-19 (a few samples of this study predate the infection). Cell type and time point are not known. The CDR3 spells CASRSLGGAYEQYF. DNA of the CDR3: TGTGCCAGCAGGTCCCTCGGGGGGGCCTACGAGCAGTACTTC.